The rows below give T cell receptor beta chains drawn from one sample of a study of monozygotic twins with inflammatory bowel disease. TCRdb reprocessed the 5' RACE reads and reports one entry per CDR3 protein, with no DNA. This sample's clone table lists about 350,000 distinct CDR3 sequences. Sequencing was carried out using blood. The receptors originated from a human donor with ulcerative colitis or Crohn's disease, or a healthy co-twin of an affected twin (not recorded which). CDR3s include the opening cysteine and the closing phenylalanine or tryptophan. Fields, in order: V gene, J gene, CDR3 protein.

TRBV5-1	TRBJ2-7	CASSLELATYEQYF
TRBV11-2	TRBJ2-5	CASSRRDRLQETQYF
TRBV18	TRBJ1-5	CASSQTRGGNQPQHF
TRBV28	TRBJ2-2	CASSPLPDRGTGELFF
TRBV11-2	TRBJ2-5	CASSNGPRTGTLQETQYF
TRBV29-1	TRBJ2-1	CSVSSTSGSVNEQFF
TRBV7-2	TRBJ2-4	CASSLPPGGMQYF
TRBV5-1	TRBJ2-7	CASSLAGTGDEQYF
TRBV27	TRBJ2-7	CASSLEAGLPSYEQYF
TRBV12-3/TRBV12-4	TRBJ1-2	CASRATGDGYGYTF
TRBV20-1	TRBJ2-1	CGTVSGSNEQFF
TRBV7-9	TRBJ2-7	CASSMIAAQGSSYEQYF
TRBV4-3	TRBJ1-2	CASSQAGTRLNYGYTF
TRBV15	TRBJ2-5	CATSRDLRVTGTNKTQYF